The next 14 T cell receptor beta chains were all read from a single sample in a study of technical replicates of blood from a few donors. Profiled with immunoSEQ multiplex PCR; TCRdb holds only in-frame clones, not every one. The sample lists more than 11,000 clones; around 83% were seen once. Sequencing was carried out using PBMCs. The origin of the receptors is a human donor in good health.

This clone came up a few times. This chain uses TRBV15 with TRBJ2-1, with 9 bases matching TRBD2. V trimming: 1 base; J trimming: 8 bases; junction bases outside the gene matches: 6. The CDR3 has 15 amino acids. The germline gives CDR1 LNHNV, CDR2 YYDKDF (reference sequence). Written as DNA, the CDR3 is TGTGCCACCAGCAGAGGCGGGAGGGAAGGGGATGAGCAGTTCTTC. Translation gives CATSRGGREGDEQFF.

The chain is built from TRBV7-3 and TRBJ1-1; no reliable D call. CDR3 length: 15 amino acids. Germline V gene sequence: CDR1 SGHTA, CDR2 FQGTGA. Trimming shortened V by 4 bases and J by 2 bases, and 14 bases separated the two germline ends. In DNA, the CDR3 is TGTGCCAGCAGCTCGGTTGGGTCGGGTAACACTGAAGCTTTCTTT. This encodes CASSSVGSGNTEAFF.

The J gene is TRBJ1-1, the V gene TRBV7-2, with D perhaps TRBD1 (6 bases). Germline V lookup: CDR1 SGHTA, CDR2 FQGNSA. This CDR3 is 15 amino acids long. The V end lost 5 bases, the J end lost 5 bases, and 18 bases lay between the germline ends. CDR3 coding DNA: TGTGCCAGCAGCCCTTACCGAGGGGGTTTGACTGAAGCTTTCTTT. This codes for CASSPYRGGLTEAFF.

The chain carries TRBV2 and TRBJ1-5; unclear D gene. V gave up 1 base and J gave up 11 bases, with 9 bases separating them. CDR3 length equals 12 residues. Looked up from germline, CDR1 is SNHLY and CDR2 is FYNNEI. The CDR3 DNA follows: TGTGCCAGCAGTGAAGGAGGGCCCGCCCAGCATTTT. It is translated as CASSEGGPAQHF.

The chain is built from TRBV7-2 and TRBJ2-3; possible D gene TRBD2, 6 bases. The ends were cut back, 1 base at V and 3 bases at J, with 11 bases in the middle. Per the germline V gene, CDR1 is SGHTA and CDR2 is FQGNSA. CDR3 size: 15 residues. The CDR3, as DNA: TGTGCCAGCAGCTTAGGGGAGGTCGGAACAGATACGCAGTATTTT. Amino acid sequence: CASSLGEVGTDTQYF.

The chain joins TRBV10-3 to TRBJ2-5; the match to TRBD2 covers 12 bases. There are 18 residues in the CDR3. Trimming removed 4 bases from V and 1 base from J; junction bases left unmatched: 10. Germline CDR1 reads ENHRY; CDR2 reads SYGVKD. The CDR3 nucleotides read TGTGCCATCAGTGTGACTAGCGGGAGTATTTCGGGCCAAGAGACCCAGTACTTC. It is translated as CAISVTSGSISGQETQYF.

This clone was observed a handful of times. This chain links TRBV27 with TRBJ2-2; D possibly corresponds to TRBD2 (6 bases). In germline, CDR1 is MNHEY, CDR2 SMNVEV (reference sequence). The CDR3 sequence is 13 residues long. Trimming shortened V by 6 bases and J by 7 bases, and 12 bases separated the two germline ends. In nucleotides, the CDR3 is TGTGCCAGCAGGCGGGGCCCCGGCGGGGAGCTGTTTTTT. This translates into CASRRGPGGELFF.

The chain couples TRBV2 to TRBJ2-7; 7 nucleotides match TRBD1. With 6 bases clipped from V and 4 bases from J, the junction kept 6 bases outside the gene matches. This CDR3 spans 13 amino acids. Per germline, CDR1 SNHLY and CDR2 FYNNEI. The CDR3 DNA reads TGTGCCAGCAGCCTACAGGGGTGGTACGAGCAGTACTTC. Its translation is CASSLQGWYEQYF.

This clone has just a few counts. The V gene is TRBV6-5, the J gene TRBJ1-5; D perhaps matches TRBD1 (5 bases). Germline V lookup: CDR1 MNHEY, CDR2 SVGAGI. The V end lost 2 bases, the J end lost 4 bases, and 15 bases lay between the germline ends. This CDR3 is 16 amino acids long. The CDR3 DNA reads as TGTGCCAGCAGTTACGGCGCTCAGGGCGGAAATCAGCCCCAGCATTTT. This encodes CASSYGAQGGNQPQHF.

The chain employs TRBV30 and TRBJ1-2, with D perhaps TRBD1 (5 bases). The germline gives CDR1 GTSNPN, CDR2 SVGIG (reference sequence). CDR3 length equals 11 residues. The V end lost 5 bases, the J end lost 4 bases, and 8 bases lay between the germline ends. CDR3 amino acids: CAWAGLYGYTF. The CDR3 DNA follows: TGTGCCTGGGCGGGACTCTATGGCTACACCTTC.

V gene TRBV7-2 combines with J gene TRBJ1-2; D is ambiguous. CDR1 SGHTA and CDR2 FQGNSA come from the germline V gene. Deletions cut 5 bases from V and 3 bases from J, with 16 bases between. There are 15 residues in the CDR3. The CDR3 reads CASSGDGRSHYGYTF. Here the CDR3 DNA reads TGTGCCAGCAGCGGAGACGGTCGATCGCACTATGGCTACACCTTC.

The J gene is TRBJ1-1, the V gene TRBV6-5, with 7 bases lining up with TRBD1. Germline V gene data show CDR1 as MNHEY and CDR2 as SVGAGI. The length of the CDR3 is 15 residues. V shed 6 bases, J shed 0 bases, and the junction held 7 bases outside the gene matches. CDR3 coding DNA: TGTGCCAGCAGCCGTAAGGGACAGATGAACACTGAAGCTTTCTTT. It specifies CASSRKGQMNTEAFF.

CDR3 sequence: CAWTGSLTGNTIYF. CDR3 nucleotides: TGTGCCTGGACGGGGAGTTTGACCGGAAACACCATATATTTT. The chain has TRBV30 and TRBJ1-3, with no clear D. This CDR3 is built from 14 residues. With 4 bases removed from V and 4 bases from J, the gap between germline ends came to 14 bases. Germline lookup yields CDR1 GTSNPN and CDR2 SVGIG (reference sequence).

The chain recombines TRBV27 with TRBJ2-7; TRBD1 matches 9 bases. V gave up 11 bases and J gave up 3 bases; unmatched junction bases: 8. Germline CDR1 reads MNHEY; CDR2 reads SMNVEV (reference sequence). The CDR3 is 13 amino acids. The DNA for the CDR3 is TGTGCCTCGTACGGGACAGGGTTCTACGAGCAGTACTTC. This gives the protein CASYGTGFYEQYF.